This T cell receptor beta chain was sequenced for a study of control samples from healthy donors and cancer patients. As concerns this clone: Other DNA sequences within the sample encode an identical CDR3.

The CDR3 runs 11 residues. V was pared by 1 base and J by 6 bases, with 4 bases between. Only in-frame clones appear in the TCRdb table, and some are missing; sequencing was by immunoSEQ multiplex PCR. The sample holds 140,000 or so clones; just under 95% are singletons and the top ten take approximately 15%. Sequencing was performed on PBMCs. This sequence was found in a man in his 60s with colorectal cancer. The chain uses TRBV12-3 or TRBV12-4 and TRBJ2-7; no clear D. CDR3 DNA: TGTGCCAGCAGTTTAGTCGGCGAGCAGTACTTC. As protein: CASSLVGEQYF.